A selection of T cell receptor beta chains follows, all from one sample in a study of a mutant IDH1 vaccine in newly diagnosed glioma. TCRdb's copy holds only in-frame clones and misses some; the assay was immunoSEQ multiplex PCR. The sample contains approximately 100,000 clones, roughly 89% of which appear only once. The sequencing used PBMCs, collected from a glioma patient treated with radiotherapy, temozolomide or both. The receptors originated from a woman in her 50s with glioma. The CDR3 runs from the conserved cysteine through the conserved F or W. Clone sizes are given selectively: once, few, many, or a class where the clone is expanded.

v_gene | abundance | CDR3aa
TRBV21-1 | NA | CASSKSEGGPIQETQYF
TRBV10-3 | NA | CAISGQGNTEAFF
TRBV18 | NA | CASSATYETYNEQFF
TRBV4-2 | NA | CAFRAGNTGELFF
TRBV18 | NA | CASSPTGTYEQYF
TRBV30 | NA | CAWSPGLAVYNEQFF
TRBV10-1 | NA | CASSEKQGRTEAFF
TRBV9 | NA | CASSADRGNTEAFF
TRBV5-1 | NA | CASSQDRGQTDTQYF
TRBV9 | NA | CASSVGRGPYEQYF
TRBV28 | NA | CASSLTPSGSGSYEQYF
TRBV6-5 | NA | CASNAGGSNQPQHF
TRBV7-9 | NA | CASSLNSYRREGDEQYF
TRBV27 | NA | CASNYGPSTEAFF
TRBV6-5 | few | CASSYDLLTLTEAFF
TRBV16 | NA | CASSLTGTGEYYGYTF
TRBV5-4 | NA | CASSFDTGGNYGYTF
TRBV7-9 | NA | CAYGGDTSHGYTF
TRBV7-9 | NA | CASSFSIRQETQYF
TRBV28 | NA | CASGRGGETQYF
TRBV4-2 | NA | CASSQDTGRVDTEAFF
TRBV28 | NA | CASTPPGNTIYF
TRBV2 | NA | CASCLREGPNEQFF
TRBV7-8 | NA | CASRSGTEANYGYTF
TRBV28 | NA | CASSLRLEQYF
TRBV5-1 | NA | CASNPGGTSGSGEQYF
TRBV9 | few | CASSVDSQPRKLFF
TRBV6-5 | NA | CASSGQQNQPQHF
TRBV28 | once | CASSQPSQGNYGYTF
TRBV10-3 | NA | CAISDPRTGNSYEQYF
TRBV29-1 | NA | CSVDVGGKAFF
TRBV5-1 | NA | CASSPDRGRGETQYF